This T cell receptor beta chain emerged from a study of blood T cell repertoires in COVID-19. Study summary: The samples span acute and convalescent COVID-19 from the United States, Italy and Spain. Nucleic acid was either cDNA or gDNA, and it came from T cells, B-cell-depleted T cells, or PBMCs.

Per the authors' pipeline: For nucleated cells, counts were estimated from reference gene primer amplification. The protocol was immunoSEQ multiplex PCR, while the TCRdb copy is restricted to in-frame clones and leaves out a portion. Clonal size and the V and J genes are those of that table, whereas D and trimming came from the DNA. The sample has a few hundred thousand clones; approximately 85% are singletons. The clonotype comes from a human donor in a cohort sampled during active COVID-19. Sequencing was carried out using peripheral blood.

In nucleotides, the CDR3 is TGTGCCAGCAGCCCCCTGGGGGGGGGAAACACCATATATTTT. Amino acid sequence: CASSPLGGGNTIYF. The rearrangement uses TRBV3-1 (or the pseudogene TRBV3-2) and TRBJ1-3; weak D call: TRBD1 (5 bases). V lost 4 bases, J lost 4 bases, and 11 bases lay in between. The CDR3 runs to 14 residues. Germline loops: CDR1 LGHDT, CDR2 YNNKEL (reference sequence).